This T cell receptor beta chain was sequenced in a study of T-cell reconstitution after alpha-beta-depleted transplantation in children. Ten or more counts support this clonotype. Unique molecular identifiers were used in preparing the TCRbeta library. TCRdb processed the PCR reads anew with MiXCR; each CDR3 protein has one entry. Found here are about 110,000 distinct CDR3 sequences, 10% of them singletons; the top ten hold roughly 8%. The germline V gene has CDR1 SGHVS and CDR2 FNYEAQ. The CDR3 spans 13 residues. Trimming cost V 1 base and J 5 bases, with 8 bases left between them. The rearrangement joins TRBV7-6 to TRBJ2-5; D is unresolved. The sequenced sample was PBMCs from the stem cell graft donor, obtained from the stem cell graft. This receptor was identified in a human donor who donated a stem cell graft to a child with acute lymphoblastic leukemia. This CDR3 reads CASSLVGVETQYF. CDR3 nucleotide sequence: TGTGCCAGCAGCTTAGTTGGTGTGGAGACCCAGTACTTC.